One sample yielded the 26 T cell receptor beta chains listed below, sequenced in a study of T cell responses to AZD1222 COVID-19 vaccine. Profiling relied on immunoSEQ multiplex PCR, and the TCRdb table lists in-frame clones only, not all of them. Altogether more than 95,000 clones are present, 85% to 90% being singletons, with the ten largest covering 6% to 8%. The input for sequencing was peripheral blood, taken on day 0 of AZD1222 vaccination. All receptors come from an adult in good health.

The chain is built from TRBV11-2 and TRBJ1-1, with 8 bases that match TRBD1. V trimming: 0 bases; J trimming: 11 bases; junction bases outside the gene matches: 8. The CDR3 is 14 amino acids. Germline CDR1 SGHAT, CDR2 FQNNGV. For the CDR3, the DNA is TGTGCCAGCAGCTTAGAAGTCAGGGGGCGCGAGGCTTTCTTT. Translation gives CASSLEVRGREAFF.

The genes are TRBV21-1 and TRBJ2-2; no check of the table's D call, TRBD2, against the DNA was made. TRBV21-1 is deemed a pseudogene. The CDR3 has 15 residues. CDR3 sequence (DNA): TGTGCCAGCAGCTCAAGGACTACCCACACCGGGGAGCTGTTTTTT. Amino acids: CASSSRTTHTGELFF.

J is TRBJ2-7 and V is TRBV11-3; 12 bases line up with TRBD2. Germline V CDR1 and CDR2: SGHNT, YENEEA. This CDR3 is 16 amino acids long. The J segment lost 0 bases and the V segment lost 4 bases, leaving 4 bases of the junction unmatched. CDR3: CASSSPGLAGSYEQYF. In nucleotides, the CDR3 is TGTGCCAGCAGCTCTCCGGGACTAGCGGGCTCCTACGAGCAGTACTTC. The complete variable domain, with remaining parts taken from reference TRBV11-3 and TRBJ2-7, reads EAGVVQSPRYKIIEKKQPVAFWCNPISGHNTLYWYLQNLGQGPELLIRYENEEAVDDSQLPKDRFSAERLKGVDSTLKIQPAELGDSAVYLCASSSPGLAGSYEQYFGPGTRLTVT.

The J gene is TRBJ1-5, the V gene TRBV6-2 or TRBV6-3; 10 nucleotides match TRBD1. From germline, CDR1 is MNHEY and CDR2 SVGEGT. Trimming cost V 0 bases and J 0 bases; bases outside gene matches: 5. The length of the CDR3 is 18 residues. Written as DNA, the CDR3 is TGTGCCAGCAGTTACTCGACAGGGGGCGTGTATAGCAATCAGCCCCAGCATTTT. Its protein is CASSYSTGGVYSNQPQHF.

This chain links TRBV29-1 with TRBJ2-3, with 15 bases aligning to TRBD2. The CDR3 contains 14 residues. From germline, CDR1 is SQVTM and CDR2 ANQGSEA. The V gene end was trimmed by 4 bases and the J gene end by 5 bases; junction bases not matched to a gene: 1. The CDR3 spells CSVVGLAGGDTQYF. The CDR3 bases are TGCAGCGTTGTGGGACTAGCGGGAGGAGATACGCAGTATTTT.

The chain employs TRBV28 and TRBJ2-3; perhaps TRBD2 as D (7 bases). The germline CDR1 and CDR2 sequences are MDHEN and SYDVKM. This CDR3 has 15 residues. Between the trimmed V and J ends, which lost 7 bases and 0 bases, there was a span of 14 bases. CDR3 region: CASNRGALSTDTQYF. CDR3 sequence (DNA): TGTGCCAGCAATCGGGGGGCCCTAAGCACAGATACGCAGTATTTT.

This clone was found once. The chain has TRBV19 and TRBJ2-5, with 8 bases that match TRBD2. The CDR3 covers 11 residues. CDR1 LNHDA and CDR2 SQIVND come from the germline V gene (reference sequence). V trimming: 4 bases; J trimming: 10 bases; junction bases outside the gene matches: 2. The CDR3 nucleotides are TGTGCCAGTAGTACCGCGGGAGGCCAGTACTTC. This encodes CASSTAGGQYF.

The chain couples TRBV3-1 (or the pseudogene TRBV3-2) to TRBJ2-1; D remains unclear. CDR1 is LGHDT, CDR2 YNNKEL, per germline (reference sequence). The V gene lost 2 bases and the J gene lost 9 bases, with 11 bases spanning the gap. CDR3 length equals 13 residues. The CDR3 region has the DNA TGTGCCAGCAGCCAACTCCGGTCGGGTGAGCAGTTCTTC. It translates to CASSQLRSGEQFF.

The chain carries TRBV7-9 and TRBJ1-1; the D is unclear. V was cut by 3 bases and J by 1 base, with 6 bases left in between. CDR1 is SEHNR, CDR2 FQNEAQ, per germline (reference sequence). CDR3 length: 13 residues. CDR3 loop: CASSFHTNTEAFF. CDR3 nucleotide sequence: TGTGCCAGCAGCTTTCACACGAACACTGAAGCTTTCTTT.

This rearrangement joins TRBV5-4 to TRBJ1-2; D is ambiguous. This CDR3 has 12 amino acids. Germline-derived CDR1 and CDR2 are SGHNT and YYREEE (reference sequence). V was cut by 0 bases and J by 6 bases, with 6 bases left in between. Here the CDR3 reads CASSLVSNGYTF. CDR3 nucleotides: TGTGCCAGCAGCTTGGTGTCGAATGGCTACACCTTC.

This clone was seen only once. DNA for the CDR3: TGCGCCAGCAGCCAAGATACAGGGGAGGGCACTGAAGCTTTCTTT. Translating gives CASSQDTGEGTEAFF. This sequence joins TRBV4-3 and TRBJ1-1, with TRBD1 identical over 7 bases. The V gene end was trimmed by 0 bases and the J gene end by 4 bases; junction bases not matched to a gene: 5. Germline loops: CDR1 LGHNA, CDR2 YSLEER. There are 15 residues in the CDR3.

The chain recombines TRBV4-2 with TRBJ2-5; unclear D gene. Germline V gene data show CDR1 as LGHNA and CDR2 as YNFKEQ. With 5 bases removed from V and 5 bases from J, the gap between germline ends came to 12 bases. This CDR3 has 13 amino acids. The CDR3 nucleotides read TGTGCCAGCAGCAACTCCCTACGGGAGACCCAGTACTTC. Translation: CASSNSLRETQYF.

The chain uses TRBV19 and TRBJ1-6, with a possible D match to TRBD1 (6 bases). This CDR3 is 14 amino acids long. Germline CDR1 and CDR2: LNHDA and SQIVND (reference sequence). Trimming pared 3 bases from V and 7 bases from J, leaving 10 bases between. The CDR3 spells CASSIGDRNSPLHF. CDR3 coding DNA: TGTGCCAGTAGTATTGGCGACAGGAATTCACCCCTCCACTTT. The variable domain in full, completed from reference TRBV19 and TRBJ1-6, reads DGGITQSPKYLFRKEGQNVTLSCEQNLNHDAMYWYRQDPGQGLRLIYYSQIVNDFQKGDIAEGYSVSREKKESFPLTVTSAQKNPTAFYLCASSIGDRNSPLHFGNGTRLTVT.

This clone has a single count. The V call is TRBV6-2 or TRBV6-3, the J call TRBJ2-5; D is perhaps TRBD1 (5 bases). Germline values: CDR1 MNHEY, CDR2 SVGEGT. The length of the CDR3 is 13 residues. Trimming shortened V by 5 bases and J by 4 bases, and 11 bases separated the two germline ends. Here the CDR3 DNA reads TGTGCCAGCAGTATGCAGGGATCAGAGACCCAGTACTTC. This encodes CASSMQGSETQYF.

V gene TRBV10-1 combines with J gene TRBJ1-5; 11 nucleotides agree with TRBD1. Germline trimming cut 4 bases from V and 2 bases from J; bases unmatched to any gene: 16. CDR3 length: 20 amino acids. CDR1 WNHNN and CDR2 SYGVQD come from the germline V gene (reference sequence). CDR3 loop: CASSGGPGQGAKDGNQPQHF. The CDR3 nucleotides are TGCGCCAGCAGTGGGGGACCCGGACAGGGGGCAAAGGACGGCAATCAGCCCCAGCATTTT.

The V gene is TRBV7-3, the J gene TRBJ2-1; 8 nucleotides agree with TRBD2. Germline assignment: CDR1 SGHTA and CDR2 FQGTGA. This CDR3 is 19 amino acids long. The junction had 21 bases not matched to a gene; V was cut back by 5 bases and J by 6 bases. This chain's CDR3 is CASSQGGGLAGPEANEQFF. CDR3 nucleotide sequence: TGTGCCAGCAGCCAGGGCGGGGGGCTAGCGGGTCCCGAGGCCAATGAGCAGTTCTTC. The full variable domain, its missing parts supplied by reference TRBV7-3 and TRBJ2-1, is GAGVSQTPSNKVTEKGKYVELRCDPISGHTALYWYRQSLGQGPEFLIYFQGTGAADDSGLPNDRFFAVRPEGSVSTLKIQRTERGDSAVYLCASSQGGGLAGPEANEQFFGPGTRLTVL.

The chain employs TRBV7-2 and TRBJ1-6; D is ambiguous. Germline CDR1 and CDR2: SGHTA and FQGNSA. This CDR3 contains 16 residues. The germline V and J ends were trimmed by 5 bases and 10 bases, with 21 bases remaining between them. CDR3 nucleotides: TGTGCCAGCAGCGACTCTACCGCCTTGCAGGCATCACCCCTCCACTTT. Its translation: CASSDSTALQASPLHF.

This clone was seen just once. The chain joins TRBV9 to TRBJ2-2; 9 bases line up with TRBD1. Per the germline V gene, CDR1 is SGDLS and CDR2 is YYNGEE. This CDR3 spans 14 amino acids. The trim removed 4 bases at V and 4 bases at J, leaving 2 bases unmatched. CDR3 sequence reads: CASSQDRGTGELFF. CDR3 coding DNA: TGTGCCAGCAGCCAGGACAGGGGCACCGGGGAGCTGTTTTTT.

V usage is TRBV7-8 and J usage is TRBJ1-4, with D possibly TRBD1 on 5 matching bases. CDR1 is SGHVS and CDR2 is FQNEAQ in the germline V gene. V was pared by 6 bases and J by 8 bases, with 10 bases between. The CDR3 length is 12 residues. This chain's CDR3 is CASSRGTEKLFF. As DNA, the CDR3 is TGTGCCAGCAGTAGGGGTACGGAAAAACTGTTTTTT.

The V and J genes are TRBV7-2 and TRBJ2-1; weak D call: TRBD2 (7 bases). This CDR3 contains 12 residues. The V end was cut by 5 bases, the J end by 10 bases, with 12 bases between. Germline lookup yields CDR1 SGHTA and CDR2 FQGNSA. CDR3 nucleotides: TGTGCCAGCAGCCCGAGGGGGGGAGAGCAGTTCTTC. Amino acid sequence: CASSPRGGEQFF.

This chain links TRBV27 with TRBJ2-1; 8 nucleotides align to TRBD2. Looked up from germline, CDR1 is MNHEY and CDR2 is SMNVEV (reference sequence). V lost 6 bases, J lost 2 bases, and 3 bases stayed unmatched. CDR3 length: 14 residues. CDR3 protein: CASSREGPYNEQFF. CDR3 in DNA: TGTGCCAGCAGCCGGGAGGGCCCCTACAATGAGCAGTTCTTC.

The chain employs TRBV5-1 and TRBJ2-3; 7 bases line up with TRBD2. This CDR3 spans 18 amino acids. J was trimmed by 1 base and V by 5 bases; bases with no gene match: 16. The V gene's germline CDR1 is SGHRS and CDR2 YFSETQ. CDR3 DNA sequence: TGCGCCAGCAGTCGCCCAGCGGGGATGCCTTTGGGCACAGATACGCAGTATTTT. It yields the protein CASSRPAGMPLGTDTQYF.

This clone occurred once. This rearrangement joins TRBV4-3 to TRBJ2-7, with 8 nucleotides matching TRBD2. After removal of 3 bases from V and 4 bases from J, the junction contained 8 bases not matched to a gene. Germline CDR1 and CDR2: LGHNA and YSLEER. The CDR3 sequence is 15 residues long. The CDR3 region is CASSQSAGALYEQYF. Written as DNA, the CDR3 is TGCGCCAGCAGCCAGTCAGCGGGGGCCCTATACGAGCAGTACTTC.

The V and J genes are TRBV6-5 and TRBJ1-5; 9 bases are a match to TRBD1. Looked up from germline, CDR1 is MNHEY and CDR2 is SVGAGI. This CDR3 has 15 residues. V was pared by 6 bases and J by 6 bases, with 9 bases of the junction left unmatched. CDR3 sequence: CASSLKTGGSQPQHF. CDR3 in DNA: TGTGCCAGCAGCCTAAAAACAGGGGGCAGTCAGCCCCAGCATTTT.

The chain couples TRBV5-1 to TRBJ1-1, with D possibly TRBD1 on 5 matching bases. Germline lookup yields CDR1 SGHRS and CDR2 YFSETQ. The CDR3 covers 13 residues. Between the trimmed V and J ends, which lost 2 bases and 1 base, there was a span of 6 bases. This CDR3 is CASSFGQNTEAFF. The CDR3 DNA is TGCGCCAGCAGCTTCGGACAGAACACTGAAGCTTTCTTT.

This clone has just a few counts. This rearrangement joins TRBV28 to TRBJ1-1; D might be TRBD1 (6 bases). Trimming removed 5 bases from V and 6 bases from J, with 10 bases in between. The germline V gene encodes CDR1 MDHEN and CDR2 SYDVKM. The length of the CDR3 is 12 residues. Here the CDR3 reads CASSKQGAEAFF. CDR3 in DNA: TGTGCCAGCAGTAAACAGGGAGCTGAAGCTTTCTTT.